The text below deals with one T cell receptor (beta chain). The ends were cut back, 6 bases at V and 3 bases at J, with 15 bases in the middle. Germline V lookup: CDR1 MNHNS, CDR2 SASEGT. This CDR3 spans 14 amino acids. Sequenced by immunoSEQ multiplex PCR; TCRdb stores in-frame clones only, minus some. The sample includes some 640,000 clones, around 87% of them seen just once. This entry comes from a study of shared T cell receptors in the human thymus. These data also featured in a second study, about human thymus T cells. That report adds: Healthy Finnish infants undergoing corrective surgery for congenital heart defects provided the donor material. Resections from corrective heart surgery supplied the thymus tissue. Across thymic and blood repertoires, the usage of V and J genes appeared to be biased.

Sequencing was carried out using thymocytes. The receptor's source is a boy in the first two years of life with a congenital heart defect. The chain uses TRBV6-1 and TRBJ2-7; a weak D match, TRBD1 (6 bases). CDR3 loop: CASRYRAPLYEQYF. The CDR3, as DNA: TGTGCCAGCAGATACAGGGCGCCCCTCTACGAGCAGTACTTC.